This T cell receptor (beta chain) stems from a study of blood T cell repertoires in COVID-19. Study in general: The United States, Italy and Spain provided the acute and convalescent COVID-19 samples. PBMCs, B-cell-depleted T cells, or T cells provided the cDNA or gDNA that made up the material.

V was pared by 4 bases and J by 6 bases, with 4 bases of the junction left unmatched. The CDR3 is 14 amino acids. The germline gives CDR1 MNHEY, CDR2 SMNVEV (reference sequence). Per the original data handling: Estimates of nucleated cell counts were drawn from the amplification of reference gene primers. Only in-frame clones appear in the TCRdb table, and some are missing; sequencing was by immunoSEQ multiplex PCR. The V and J calls and clone size were taken over from that table, and D and trimming were inferred from the DNA. Of around 300,000 clones listed, around 82% are singletons. V gene TRBV27 combines with J gene TRBJ2-7; TRBD2 matches 12 bases. Material: peripheral blood. This TCR was sampled from a woman aged 45-59 years who had recovered from COVID-19. CDR3 residues: CASSSPGLAGEQYF. The CDR3 nucleotides read TGTGCCAGCAGTTCCCCGGGACTAGCGGGCGAGCAGTACTTC.